Below are 29 T cell receptor beta chains sequenced from a single sample in a study of CD8 T cells in Susac syndrome (dated by TCRdb to the late 2010s). The library was obtained by the immunoSEQ multiplex PCR assay. RNA was extracted using the RNeasy kit, and about 0.5 to 1 microgram was reverse transcribed with random hexamers. Starting from the raw public reads, TCRdb applied fastp trimming at Q25, assembled clones with MiXCR and retained in-frame beta chains. Under each unique CDR3 protein, matching rows form one entry showing the most common genes and DNA. Counted in this sample were fewer than 150,000 distinct CDR3 sequences; about 93% of them appeared once. Clones ranked in the top ten supply roughly 0.29% of the sample. Sequencing input: CD8+ T cells from PBMCs. The receptors shown here come from a human donor in good health.

In this sample, this clonotype turned up once. This chain uses TRBV7-8 with TRBJ2-1; D is unresolved. Germline CDR1 and CDR2: SGHVS and FQNEAQ. The V and J ends lost 1 base and 7 bases respectively, with 8 bases between them. CDR3 length: 13 amino acids. CDR3 coding DNA: TGTGCCAGCAGCTTAGTGTTCCGTAATGAGCAGTTCTTC. Translation: CASSLVFRNEQFF.

V is TRBV7-9 and J is TRBJ1-2; D is possibly TRBD1 (5 bases). The V gene lost 2 bases and the J gene lost 5 bases, with 6 bases spanning the gap. Per germline, CDR1 SEHNR and CDR2 FQNEAQ (reference sequence). The CDR3 extends over 12 amino acids. This CDR3 is CASSLPGYGYTF. The CDR3 DNA follows: TGTGCCAGCAGCTTACCAGGGTATGGCTACACCTTC.

This chain links TRBV15 with TRBJ2-1; 9 bases match TRBD2. Per the germline V gene, CDR1 is LNHNV and CDR2 is YYDKDF (reference sequence). J was trimmed by 6 bases and V by 0 bases; bases with no gene match: 3. This CDR3 comprises 15 residues. The CDR3 sequence is CATSRDWGLANEQFF. CDR3 nucleotide sequence: TGTGCCACCAGCAGAGATTGGGGACTAGCCAATGAGCAGTTCTTC.

The rearrangement uses TRBV30 and TRBJ2-5; 10 bases map to TRBD2. The CDR3 covers 17 residues. Trimming cost V 1 base and J 2 bases; bases outside gene matches: 10. Germline V gene lookup returns CDR1 GTSNPN and CDR2 SVGIG (reference sequence). The CDR3 loop is CAWSGYSGRPYQETQYF. In DNA form, the CDR3 reads TGTGCCTGGAGTGGATATAGCGGGAGGCCCTATCAAGAGACCCAGTACTTC.

This clonotype has a single count. The gene calls are TRBV7-8 and TRBJ2-1, with no clear D. Trimming shortened V by 7 bases and J by 8 bases, and 12 bases separated the two germline ends. CDR3 size: 12 residues. CDR1 SGHVS and CDR2 FQNEAQ come from the germline V gene. The CDR3 DNA reads TGTGCCAGCATTACAGTTCGGGATGAGCAGTTCTTC. As protein: CASITVRDEQFF.

The genes are TRBV28 and TRBJ2-5, with D perhaps matching TRBD1 or TRBD2 (7 bases each). Germline CDR1 MDHEN, CDR2 SYDVKM. This CDR3 has 11 residues. V was cut by 8 bases and J by 7 bases, with 11 bases left in between. In nucleotides, the CDR3 is TGTGCCAGCCAGGGGGGGATGACCCAGTACTTC. It yields the protein CASQGGMTQYF. Full variable domain (rest looked up from reference TRBV28 and TRBJ2-5): DVKVTQSSRYLVKRTGEKVFLECVQDMDHENMFWYRQDPGLGLRLIYFSYDVKMKEKGDIPEGYSVSREKKERFSLILESASTNQTSMYLCASQGGMTQYFGPGTRLLVL.

The V call is TRBV29-1, the J call TRBJ2-1, with a weak D call TRBD2 (6 bases). The CDR3 sequence is 17 residues long. Looked up from germline, CDR1 is SQVTM and CDR2 is ANQGSEA. Deletions cut 4 bases from V and 5 bases from J, with 24 bases between. The CDR3 loop reads CSVGQAVADPLDNEQFF. CDR3 bases: TGCAGCGTTGGACAAGCGGTAGCGGACCCCCTGGACAATGAGCAGTTCTTC.

This chain uses TRBV27 with TRBJ1-2; D not certain. Germline CDR1 is MNHEY and CDR2 is SMNVEV (reference sequence). This CDR3 is 13 amino acids long. V lost 3 bases and J 6 bases, leaving 11 bases between the germline ends. The chain's CDR3 is CASSFSPEHGYTF. The CDR3, as DNA: TGTGCCAGCAGTTTCTCTCCCGAACATGGCTACACCTTC.

The V call is TRBV28, the J call TRBJ1-1, with D unresolved. CDR3 length equals 11 residues. CDR1 MDHEN and CDR2 SYDVKM come from the germline V gene. Trimming stripped 5 bases from V and 5 bases from J, with 6 bases between. CDR3 residues: CASSLQTEAFF. Here the CDR3 DNA reads TGTGCCAGCAGTCTTCAAACTGAAGCTTTCTTT.

V gene TRBV11-1 combines with J gene TRBJ2-7; TRBD2 matches 13 bases. The trim removed 3 bases at V and 5 bases at J, leaving 4 bases unmatched. The CDR3 sequence is 15 residues long. Germline CDR1 is SGHAT and CDR2 is FQDESV (reference sequence). The CDR3: CASSLATSGRHEQYF. In nucleotides, the CDR3 is TGTGCCAGCAGCTTGGCGACTAGCGGGAGGCACGAGCAGTACTTC.

This chain uses TRBV20-1 with TRBJ2-1, with D possibly being TRBD2 (5 bases). CDR1 is DFQATT and CDR2 is SNEGSKA in the germline V gene (reference sequence). V lost 3 bases, J lost 5 bases, and 8 bases lay in between. The CDR3 loop spans 12 amino acids. CDR3 nucleotide sequence: TGCAGTGCTAGCAAACTAGACAATGAGCAGTTCTTC. Translated: CSASKLDNEQFF.

The J gene is TRBJ2-7, the V gene TRBV28; D remains ambiguous. V lost 3 bases to trimming and J lost 3 bases, with 9 bases between them. This CDR3 has 13 amino acids. Looked up from germline, CDR1 is MDHEN and CDR2 is SYDVKM. The CDR3 sequence: CASSFGPGYEQYF. In DNA form, the CDR3 reads TGTGCCAGCAGTTTCGGACCGGGCTACGAGCAGTACTTC.

This rearrangement joins TRBV28 to TRBJ2-2; 11 bases agree with TRBD2. Germline V gene data show CDR1 as MDHEN and CDR2 as SYDVKM. The CDR3 totals 15 residues. The junction had 5 bases not matched to a gene; V was cut back by 6 bases and J by 5 bases. The chain's CDR3 is CASRGTSGYTGELFF. The CDR3 bases are TGTGCCAGCAGGGGGACTAGCGGTTATACCGGGGAGCTGTTTTTT.

The chain carries TRBV28 and TRBJ1-2; 10 nucleotides line up with TRBD1. In germline, CDR1 is MDHEN, CDR2 SYDVKM. The trim removed 6 bases at V and 5 bases at J, leaving 9 bases unmatched. The CDR3 contains 15 residues. Written as DNA, the CDR3 is TGTGCCAGCAGACTAGGACAGGGGGATTTTTATGGCTACACCTTC. This translates into CASRLGQGDFYGYTF.

V gene TRBV30 combines with J gene TRBJ2-3; D tentatively fits TRBD1 or TRBD2 (5 bases each). Trimming removed 6 bases from V and 10 bases from J, with 20 bases in between. Germline CDR1 is GTSNPN and CDR2 is SVGIG (reference sequence). CDR3 length equals 13 residues. The chain's CDR3 is CACYPLGTPSQYF. CDR3 bases: TGTGCCTGCTACCCCCTCGGGACCCCTTCGCAGTATTTT.

The chain has TRBV4-3 and TRBJ1-5; D might be TRBD1 (5 bases). This CDR3 is built from 14 residues. From germline, CDR1 is LGHNA and CDR2 YSLEER. Trimming took 1 base from V and 9 from J, leaving 13 bases between them. The chain's CDR3 is CASSQGWGGSPQHF. The CDR3 nucleotides read TGCGCCAGCAGCCAAGGGTGGGGGGGATCGCCCCAGCATTTT.

This clonotype occurred once. The chain couples TRBV20-1 to TRBJ2-1; no reliable D call. CDR1 and CDR2 (germline): DFQATT, SNEGSKA (reference sequence). The CDR3 runs to 14 residues. The germline V and J ends were trimmed by 0 bases and 7 bases, with 13 bases remaining between them. CDR3 sequence reads: CSARDPLQLNEQFF. The CDR3 DNA follows: TGCAGTGCTAGAGACCCTCTCCAGTTGAATGAGCAGTTCTTC.

The chain recombines TRBV6-5 with TRBJ2-5; the D gene is possibly TRBD1 (6 bases). This CDR3 is 17 amino acids long. Germline CDR1 reads MNHEY; CDR2 reads SVGAGI. The V gene lost 2 bases and the J gene lost 5 bases, with 21 bases spanning the gap. The CDR3 here is CASSYGLQDSHRETQYF. Written as DNA, the CDR3 is TGTGCCAGCAGTTACGGTTTGCAGGACAGCCATCGGGAGACCCAGTACTTC.

This chain joins TRBV4-3 and TRBJ2-7; 10 bases match TRBD1. CDR3 size: 15 residues. CDR1 and CDR2 (germline): LGHNA, YSLEER. V was pared by 0 bases and J by 4 bases, with 3 bases of the junction left unmatched. The CDR3 is CASSQDRDRGYEQYF. CDR3 DNA: TGCGCCAGCAGCCAAGATCGGGACAGGGGTTACGAGCAGTACTTC.

The J gene is TRBJ2-5, the V gene TRBV21-1; TRBD1, the table's D call, was not compared with the DNA. TRBV21-1 is noted as a pseudogene. CDR3 length equals 17 residues. CDR3 amino acids: CASSKSGRGWCLKTQYF. CDR3 nucleotides: TGTGCCAGCAGCAAAAGCGGTCGGGGCTGGTGTCTTAAGACCCAGTACTTC.

The genes are TRBV23-1 and TRBJ2-7; the D is unclear. TRBV23-1 has ORF status, its function being uncertain. V dropped 3 bases and J dropped 6 bases, with 12 bases sitting between them. This CDR3 has 13 amino acids. As DNA, the CDR3 is TGCGCCAGCAGTCACCACCATACTCGCGAGCAGTACTTC. Its protein product is CASSHHHTREQYF.

This clonotype has just one count. The genes are TRBV20-1 and TRBJ1-5, with a tentative D call TRBD1 (6 bases). Per the germline V gene, CDR1 is DFQATT and CDR2 is SNEGSKA (reference sequence). The CDR3 sequence is 14 residues long. Between the trimmed V and J ends, which lost 0 bases and 8 bases, there was a span of 14 bases. CDR3 sequence: CSARDNRVGEPQHF. CDR3 DNA: TGCAGTGCTAGAGATAACAGGGTGGGTGAGCCCCAGCATTTT.

The chain carries TRBV4-3 and TRBJ2-1; D is perhaps TRBD2 (6 bases). V lost 1 base and J 5 bases, leaving 12 bases between the germline ends. The CDR3 consists of 15 residues. Germline V CDR1 and CDR2: LGHNA, YSLEER. The CDR3 coding sequence is TGCGCCAGCAGCCAAGCGGGATGGAGGGACAATGAGCAGTTCTTC. It encodes CASSQAGWRDNEQFF.

This chain uses TRBV29-1 with TRBJ1-4; D gene unclear. The V gene lost 2 bases and the J gene lost 0 bases, with 10 bases spanning the gap. CDR1 is SQVTM, CDR2 ANQGSEA, per germline. CDR3 size: 15 residues. CDR3 in amino acids: CSVELVSPTNEKLFF. CDR3 DNA: TGCAGCGTTGAACTTGTGAGCCCAACTAATGAAAAACTGTTTTTT.

This clonotype was detected once. The chain links TRBV20-1 to TRBJ2-7; 9 nucleotides match TRBD2. V trimming: 0 bases; J trimming: 2 bases; junction bases outside the gene matches: 8. The CDR3 spans 16 residues. Germline loops: CDR1 DFQATT, CDR2 SNEGSKA (reference sequence). Here the CDR3 reads CSARDLGTSPTYEQYF. The CDR3 coding sequence is TGCAGTGCTAGAGATTTAGGGACTAGCCCAACCTACGAGCAGTACTTC.

The sample holds a few counts of this clonotype. The V gene is TRBV28, the J gene TRBJ2-7; D is unclear. CDR3 length: 14 amino acids. Per germline, CDR1 MDHEN and CDR2 SYDVKM. V was shortened by 5 bases and J by 0 bases, with 11 bases between the two germline ends. The DNA of the CDR3 is TGTGCCAGCAGTCCAACCGGGTCCTCCTACGAGCAGTACTTC. This codes for CASSPTGSSYEQYF.

The rearrangement links TRBV5-6 to TRBJ2-1, with 9 bases fitting TRBD1. CDR1 is SGHDT and CDR2 is YYEEEE in the germline V gene. V lost 0 bases and J lost 9; bases outside the gene matches: 7. The CDR3 runs to 15 residues. The CDR3 coding sequence is TGTGCCAGCAGCTTGGGGGGACAGGGTAACGCTGAGCAGTTCTTC. Amino acid sequence: CASSLGGQGNAEQFF.

The sample holds one count of this clonotype. This chain uses TRBV5-1 with TRBJ1-1; no clear D. This CDR3 spans 15 amino acids. V was pared by 0 bases and J by 0 bases, with 9 bases between. CDR1 and CDR2 (germline): SGHRS, YFSETQ. CDR3 in amino acids: CASSLDRGMNTEAFF. CDR3 sequence (DNA): TGCGCCAGCAGCTTGGATAGAGGGATGAACACTGAAGCTTTCTTT.

The chain combines TRBV15 with TRBJ2-1; D uncertain. The CDR3 loop spans 12 amino acids. In germline, CDR1 is LNHNV, CDR2 YYDKDF (reference sequence). Trimming removed 3 bases from V and 10 bases from J, with 10 bases in between. Written as DNA, the CDR3 is TGTGCCACCAGCAGCCATTTCAGGGAGCAGTTCTTC. Protein sequence: CATSSHFREQFF.